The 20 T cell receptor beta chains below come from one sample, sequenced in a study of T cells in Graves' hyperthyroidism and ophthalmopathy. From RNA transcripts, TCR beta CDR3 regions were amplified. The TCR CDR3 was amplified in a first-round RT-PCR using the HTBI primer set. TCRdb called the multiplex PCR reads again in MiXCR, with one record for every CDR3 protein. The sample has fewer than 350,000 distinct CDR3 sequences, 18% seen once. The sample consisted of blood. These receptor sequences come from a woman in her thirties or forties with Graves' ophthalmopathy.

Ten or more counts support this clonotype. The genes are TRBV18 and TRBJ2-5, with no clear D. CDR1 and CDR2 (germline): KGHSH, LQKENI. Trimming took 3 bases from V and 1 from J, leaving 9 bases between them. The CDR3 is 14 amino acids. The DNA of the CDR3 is TGTGCCAGCTCACCTCGTGCCTTCCAAGAGACCCAGTACTTC. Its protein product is CASSPRAFQETQYF.

DNA of the CDR3: TGTGCCAGCAGCGGGGGGGGCACTTTAGCCAAAAACATTCAGTACTTC. Protein: CASSGGGTLAKNIQYF. The V gene is TRBV11-2, the J gene TRBJ2-4, with a tentative D call TRBD2 (7 bases). Trimming pared 5 bases from V and 0 bases from J, leaving 14 bases between. This CDR3 is 16 amino acids long. CDR1 is SGHAT, CDR2 FQNNGV, per germline.

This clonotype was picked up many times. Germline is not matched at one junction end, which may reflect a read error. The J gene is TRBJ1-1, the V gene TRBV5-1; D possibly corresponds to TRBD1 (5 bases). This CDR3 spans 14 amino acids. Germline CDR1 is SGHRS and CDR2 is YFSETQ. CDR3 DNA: TGTGCCAGCAGTTTATTTAGGGGGAACACTGAAGCTTTCTTT. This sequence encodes CASSLFRGNTEAFF. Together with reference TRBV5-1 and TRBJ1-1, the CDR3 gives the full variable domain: KAGVTQTPRYLIKTRGQQVTLSCSPISGHRSVSWYQQTPGQGLQFLFEYFSETQRNKGNFPGRFSGRQFSNSRSEMNVSTLELGDSALYLCASSLFRGNTEAFFGQGTRLTVV.

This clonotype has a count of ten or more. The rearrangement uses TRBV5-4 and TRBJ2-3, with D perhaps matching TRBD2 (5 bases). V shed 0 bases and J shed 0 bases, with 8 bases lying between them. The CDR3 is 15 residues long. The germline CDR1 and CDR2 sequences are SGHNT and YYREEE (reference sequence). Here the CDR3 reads CASSLDGVSTDTQYF. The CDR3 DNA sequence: TGTGCCAGCAGCTTGGACGGGGTGAGCACAGATACGCAGTATTTT.

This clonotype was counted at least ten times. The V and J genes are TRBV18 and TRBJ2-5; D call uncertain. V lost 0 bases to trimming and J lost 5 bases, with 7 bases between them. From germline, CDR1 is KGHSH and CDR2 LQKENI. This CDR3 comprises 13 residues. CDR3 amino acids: CASSPPSKETQYF. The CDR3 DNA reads TGTGCCAGCTCACCACCGTCGAAGGAGACCCAGTACTTC.

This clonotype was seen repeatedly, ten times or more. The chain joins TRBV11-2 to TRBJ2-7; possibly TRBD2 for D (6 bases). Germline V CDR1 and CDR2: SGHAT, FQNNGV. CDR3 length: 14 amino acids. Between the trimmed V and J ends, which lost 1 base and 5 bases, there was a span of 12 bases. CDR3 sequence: CASSLGGSGNEQYF. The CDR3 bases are TGTGCCAGCAGCTTAGGTGGTAGCGGCAACGAGCAGTACTTC.

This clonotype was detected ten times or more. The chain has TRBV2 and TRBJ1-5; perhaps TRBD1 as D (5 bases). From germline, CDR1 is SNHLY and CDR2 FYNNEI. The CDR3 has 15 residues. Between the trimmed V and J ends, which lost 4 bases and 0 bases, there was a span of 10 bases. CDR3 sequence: CASSADSNSNQPQHF. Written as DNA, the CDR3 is TGTGCCAGCAGTGCCGACAGCAATAGCAATCAGCCCCAGCATTTT.

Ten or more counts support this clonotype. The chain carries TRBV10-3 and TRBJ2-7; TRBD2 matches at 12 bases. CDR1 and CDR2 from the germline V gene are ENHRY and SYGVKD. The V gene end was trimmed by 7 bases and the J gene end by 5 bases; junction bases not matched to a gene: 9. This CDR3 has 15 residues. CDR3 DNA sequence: TGTGCCATCAAACCCAGGACTAGCGGGAAAAACGAGCAGTACTTC. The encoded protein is CAIKPRTSGKNEQYF.

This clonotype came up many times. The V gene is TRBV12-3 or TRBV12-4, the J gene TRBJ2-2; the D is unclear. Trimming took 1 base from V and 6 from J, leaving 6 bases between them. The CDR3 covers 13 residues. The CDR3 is CASSLGAAGELFF. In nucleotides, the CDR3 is TGTGCCAGCAGTTTAGGAGCCGCCGGGGAGCTGTTTTTT.

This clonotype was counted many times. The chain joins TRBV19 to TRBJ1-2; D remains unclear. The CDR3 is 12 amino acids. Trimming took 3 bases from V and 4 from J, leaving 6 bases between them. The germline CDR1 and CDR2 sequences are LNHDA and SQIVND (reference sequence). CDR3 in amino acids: CASSMRTYGYTF. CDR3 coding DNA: TGTGCCAGTAGTATGAGAACCTATGGCTACACCTTC.

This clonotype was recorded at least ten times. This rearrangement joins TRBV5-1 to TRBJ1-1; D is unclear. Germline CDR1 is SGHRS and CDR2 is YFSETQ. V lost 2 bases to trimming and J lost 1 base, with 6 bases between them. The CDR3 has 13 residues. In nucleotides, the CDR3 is TGCGCCAGCAGCTTTTCCGCGAACACTGAAGCTTTCTTT. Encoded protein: CASSFSANTEAFF.

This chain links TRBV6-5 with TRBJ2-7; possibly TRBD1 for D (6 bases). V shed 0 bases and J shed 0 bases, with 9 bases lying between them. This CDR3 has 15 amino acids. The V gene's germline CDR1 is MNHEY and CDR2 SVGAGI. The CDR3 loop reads CASSYSGRGSYEQYF. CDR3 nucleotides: TGTGCCAGCAGTTACTCGGGCAGGGGCTCCTACGAGCAGTACTTC.

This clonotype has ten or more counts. CDR3: CASSFPNKRSYEQYF. The CDR3 bases are TGTGCCAGCAGTTTCCCGAACAAACGGTCCTACGAGCAGTACTTC. This sequence joins TRBV28 and TRBJ2-7, with D unclear. CDR3 length: 15 amino acids. Between the trimmed V and J ends, which lost 3 bases and 1 base, there was a span of 13 bases. Germline lookup yields CDR1 MDHEN and CDR2 SYDVKM.

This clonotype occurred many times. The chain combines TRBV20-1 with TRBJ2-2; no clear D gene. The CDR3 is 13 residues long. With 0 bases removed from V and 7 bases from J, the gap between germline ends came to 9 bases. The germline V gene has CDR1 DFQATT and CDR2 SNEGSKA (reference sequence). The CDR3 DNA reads TGCAGTGCTAGAGATGTCGGAATCGGGGAGCTGTTTTTT. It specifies CSARDVGIGELFF.

CDR3 region: CASSSTRQGGSYEQYF. CDR3 coding DNA: TGTGCCAGCAGTTCAACCCGACAGGGGGGGTCCTACGAGCAGTACTTC. The chain combines TRBV28 with TRBJ2-7; TRBD1 agrees at 9 bases. This CDR3 is built from 16 residues. With V trimmed by 4 bases and J by 1 base, 8 bases remained unmatched. Germline V lookup: CDR1 MDHEN, CDR2 SYDVKM.

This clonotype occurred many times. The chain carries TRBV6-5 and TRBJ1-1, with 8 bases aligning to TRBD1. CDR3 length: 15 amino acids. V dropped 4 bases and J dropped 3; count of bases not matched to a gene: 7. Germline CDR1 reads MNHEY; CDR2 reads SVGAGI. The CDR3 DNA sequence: TGTGCCAGCAGTTTTACAGGGGGAGATGACACTGAAGCTTTCTTT. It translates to CASSFTGGDDTEAFF.

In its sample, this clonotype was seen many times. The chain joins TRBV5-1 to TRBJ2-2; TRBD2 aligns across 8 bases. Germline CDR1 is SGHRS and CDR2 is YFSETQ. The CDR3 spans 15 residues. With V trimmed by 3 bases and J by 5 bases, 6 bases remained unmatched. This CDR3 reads CASSSGLGGTGELFF. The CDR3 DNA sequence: TGCGCCAGCAGCTCGGGACTAGGAGGGACCGGGGAGCTGTTTTTT.

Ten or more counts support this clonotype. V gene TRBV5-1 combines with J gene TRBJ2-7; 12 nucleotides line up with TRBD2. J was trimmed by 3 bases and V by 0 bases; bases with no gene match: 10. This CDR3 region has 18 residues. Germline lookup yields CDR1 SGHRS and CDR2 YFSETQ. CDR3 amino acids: CASSLAPSGRDLIYEQYF. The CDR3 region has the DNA TGCGCCAGCAGCTTGGCGCCTAGCGGGAGGGACTTAATCTACGAGCAGTACTTC.

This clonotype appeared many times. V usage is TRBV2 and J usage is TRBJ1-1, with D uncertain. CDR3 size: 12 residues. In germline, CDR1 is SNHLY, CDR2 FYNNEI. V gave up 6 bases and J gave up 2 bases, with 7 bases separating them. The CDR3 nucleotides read TGTGCCAGCAGATTTTTTAACACTGAAGCTTTCTTT. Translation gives CASRFFNTEAFF.

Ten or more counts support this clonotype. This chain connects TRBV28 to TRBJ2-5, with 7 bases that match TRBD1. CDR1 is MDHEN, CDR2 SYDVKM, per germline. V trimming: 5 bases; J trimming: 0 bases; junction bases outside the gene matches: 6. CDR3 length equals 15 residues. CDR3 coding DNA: TGTGCCAGCAGTGATCGGACAGGCTACCAAGAGACCCAGTACTTC. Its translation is CASSDRTGYQETQYF. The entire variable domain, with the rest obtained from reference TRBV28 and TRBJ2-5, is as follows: DVKVTQSSRYLVKRTGEKVFLECVQDMDHENMFWYRQDPGLGLRLIYFSYDVKMKEKGDIPEGYSVSREKKERFSLILESASTNQTSMYLCASSDRTGYQETQYFGPGTRLLVL.